This T cell receptor (beta chain) was profiled in a study of cytomegalovirus exposure and HLA in healthy donors (dated 2017 in TCRdb). About the study as a whole: An earlier analysis of about 530 of the donors reported about 300 Gb of sequence data and 95 million to 140 million unique TCR beta sequences obtained from about 200 million T cells. An early release that covered roughly 600 HLA-typed donors contained approximately 300 gigabases of sequencing data and 85 million to 100 million unique TCR sequences. Of the roughly 400 genotyped donors, roughly 80% were placed in the genetic ancestry cluster associated with self-reported Caucasian donors. The study was designed to test whether signatures of past pathogen exposure could be identified by cataloging public T cell receptors. The T cell repertoires of some 700 subjects were profiled by immunosequencing and related to cytomegalovirus serostatus. A separate validation cohort of 100 to 150 different subjects was used in addition to the roughly 720-subject first cohort. High-throughput TCR immunosequencing, statistical association of individual TCRs with disease status, and machine learning were combined to predict cytomegalovirus infection status. To study patterns of TCR occurrence, a later analysis re-analyzed previously published TCR beta repertoires from 666 donors and added high-resolution HLA genotyping. Rather than drawing on any new phenotypic data, the later analysis identified candidate immune exposures from TCR beta sequences and the way those sequences occurred across donors. An earlier analysis of 587 of the donors used high-throughput TCR beta sequencing to judge whether each TCR beta V gene segment behaved as functional or pseudogenic. Alongside the repertoire data, information on donor age, sex, ethnicity and CMV serostatus was compiled. Genome-wide SNP genotypes for about three fifths of the roughly 700 donors were used in a later genetic analysis, which treated that subset as a discovery cohort. All discovery cohort repertoires had been generated using a single sequencing platform. HLA typing covered class I and class II loci at four-digit resolution. Typing coverage differed by locus: A, B, C, DRB1 and DQB1 were typed in about 620-640 donors, DQA1 in 500 to 550, DPA1 in over 600, and DPB1 in 472. Five DR-DQ haplotypes were handled as single units for association and clustering, since linkage in the cohort was strong. Among some 410 genotyped donors of the cohort, an average of roughly 230,000 unique TCR beta nucleotide sequences was sequenced per donor, of which 15% to 20% were non-productive.

The germline V gene encodes CDR1 SEHNR and CDR2 FQNEAQ (reference sequence). Trimming takes 5 bases from V and 5 bases from J, and the germline ends sit 18 bases apart. The CDR3 numbers 15 residues from cysteine through phenylalanine. Only the CDR3 region is kept as DNA, spanning 45 bases read in frame from base 1. The cohort comprised around 700 healthy bone marrow donors. At the time of sampling, all cohort members were nominally healthy, though unrecorded immune exposures were likely present. The donor tested CMV seronegative and was one of the 352 seronegative cohort members. Each donor provided a peripheral blood sample, and peripheral blood mononuclear cells were used for TCR beta sequencing. Genomic DNA was extracted from the blood cell samples with the Qiagen DNeasy Blood Extraction Kit. The library was obtained by the immunoSEQ multiplex PCR assay. The multiplex PCR relied on a mix of 60 forward primers for TCR Vbeta segments and 13 reverse primers for TCR Jbeta segments. Amplification of the CDR3 region of rearranged TCR beta genes was performed with a multiplex PCR assay on genomic DNA. On the Illumina HiSeq System, the amplified TCR beta libraries were sequenced as 87-base-pair reads. The study's processing was this. In a later analysis, around 80 million unique TCR beta chains were counted across the 650 to 700 repertoires, and roughly 10 million of these chains were shared by at least two donors. Raw reads were error-corrected and collapsed into unique sequences by a nearest-neighbor algorithm in which closely related sequences were merged to remove PCR and sequencing errors. CDR3 sequences were aligned to IMGT reference sequences to assign V, D and J gene segments. For a sequence to be retained, at least a six-nucleotide match to both a V gene segment and a J gene segment was required. A rearrangement was called productive if the CDR3 had no stop codons and remained in frame with V and J, and every other rearrangement was called non-productive. Following IMGT convention, CDR3 was defined as the stretch from the second conserved V-encoded cysteine to the conserved J-encoded phenylalanine. The earlier analysis of around 640 of the donors excluded sequences that lacked an unambiguous match to a single V gene segment. In an earlier analysis of a few hundred of the donors, V segments were called functional above 56.7% productive rearrangements and were called segregating when the between-donor standard deviation exceeded 5%. To diagnose cytomegalovirus status from the catalog of TCR beta chain sequences, a statistical classification framework was built. A later analysis assigned V and J genes by comparing TCR nucleotide sequences with IMGT/GENE-DB human TR gene sequences. Using the TCRdist pipeline, a later analysis assigned CDR3 sequences along with most-parsimonious VDJ recombination scenarios. In a later analysis, each TCR beta chain was defined by its CDR3 amino acid sequence together with its V-gene family, and reads lacking a unique V-gene family were excluded. To address suspected cross-contamination and a sequencing artifact, a later analysis removed around 590 highly shared, low-generation-probability nucleotide sequences. For each public chain, a later analysis derived a clonal expansion index from normalized ranks of inferred template counts within each repertoire. A later analysis computed generation probabilities with a VDJ recombination model fitted to out-of-frame rearrangements, and checked the results against IGoR. A later analysis scored TCR-TCR, TCR-HLA and TCR-CMV co-occurrence with hypergeometric tests, applying a repertoire-size bias correction to TCR pairs. A later analysis estimated false discovery rates by permuting HLA or CMV assignments 20 times. A later analysis grouped co-occurring TCRs with DBSCAN, adding TCRdist sequence similarity when clustering within HLA-allele-positive subsets. For co-occurrence clustering, repertoires with fewer than 30,000 or more than 120,000 public chains were excluded, along with five or six repertoires with anomalous nucleotide sharing. This is the immuneACCESS table as TCRdb keeps it, with only in-frame sequences that have V and J called. A part of the clones is gone; compared with another copy, unresolved V genes explain less than half, and the rest is unexplained. That table furnishes V, J and clone size, whereas the DNA furnished D and trimming. Recorded for this sample are more than 150,000 clones; 77% of them occurred a single time. In total, the top ten clones hold roughly 1.5% of the sample.

Comments on this clone: What this receptor recognizes is not known. Per-nucleotide qualities are absent, and no much larger clonotype sits a single base away.

What the research found in general, with its limitations: A later analysis found that TCR association rates varied across HLA loci, with DRB1 alleles showing the most associated TCRs and HLA-C alleles the fewest. Most TCR sequences were observed very rarely across donors, whereas some public TCRs were present in many individuals. A later analysis found that HLA-associated TCR beta chains were more clonally expanded and had lower generation probabilities than equally common non-associated chains. A further reported finding was that TCR beta sequences accurately predicted the HLA-A and HLA-B alleles for most subjects in the first cohort. Specific HLA alleles were associated with 15,000 to 20,000 TCR beta sequences at a false discovery rate of 0.05 in a later analysis. An association between a missense DCLRE1C variant and V-gene and J-gene trimming of TCR beta chains was found in a later genetic analysis and replicated in an independent cohort. According to a later analysis, most CMV-associated TCR beta chains appeared to be HLA-restricted, and the HLA associations seemed to be driven largely by CMV exposure. A later genetic analysis reported fewer N-insertions in productive TCRs among donors in an Asian-associated ancestry cluster than the roughly 720-donor mean. Some IMGT-functional V segments, including TRBV6-2 and TRBV6-3, could not be told apart with the 87-base-pair reads, so those segments were excluded. This cohort had only TCR beta chains sequenced, and the lack of alpha or paired-chain data limited which features could be detected. Approximately 16 rarely observed V segments, including chromosome 9 orphons, were excluded from the earlier analysis of several hundred of the donors because counts were too low. The classifier was reported to diagnose cytomegalovirus status with high specificity and sensitivity in both the original cohort and the validation cohort. Because HLA typing was missing for some donors at each locus, association tests included only the typed subset. Immune exposure information for the cohort was limited to CMV serostatus. In an earlier analysis of 450 to 750 of the donors, most TCR beta V segments appeared in productive rearrangements about 90% or about 30% of the time, broadly matching IMGT annotations. The authors suggested that the approach could potentially be extended to other disease states and immunological phenotypes. Roughly uniform sequencing depth across donors was assumed in presence/absence analyses, although this assumption may not hold. Assigning TCR associations to individual alleles was difficult when HLA alleles, especially DR and DQ, strongly co-occurred. Correlated functional status among segregating V segments might be attributable to linkage disequilibrium, but an unknown experimental factor could not be ruled out. A group of highly shared sequence variants was considered likely to be a technical artifact of the sequencing pipeline. A total of 150 or so TCR beta chains were listed by the study as associated with cytomegalovirus. In vitro tests confirmed that a few of the cytomegalovirus-associated TCR beta chains recognize cytomegalovirus antigens. In a later analysis, several top co-occurrence clusters were reported to appear linked to parvovirus B19, influenza, CMV and Epstein-Barr virus.

The sequencing sample was made of PBMCs. This clonotype was sampled from a man between 18 and 35 years old in good health and CMV-seronegative. Here the chain combines TRBV7-9 and TRBJ1-1; TRBD1 is a weak D gene call, 5 bases matching. The DNA sequence is TGTGCCAGCAGCGCCGGGACTTCCCAGTATACTGAAGCTTTCTTT. Translation gives CASSAGTSQYTEAFF.